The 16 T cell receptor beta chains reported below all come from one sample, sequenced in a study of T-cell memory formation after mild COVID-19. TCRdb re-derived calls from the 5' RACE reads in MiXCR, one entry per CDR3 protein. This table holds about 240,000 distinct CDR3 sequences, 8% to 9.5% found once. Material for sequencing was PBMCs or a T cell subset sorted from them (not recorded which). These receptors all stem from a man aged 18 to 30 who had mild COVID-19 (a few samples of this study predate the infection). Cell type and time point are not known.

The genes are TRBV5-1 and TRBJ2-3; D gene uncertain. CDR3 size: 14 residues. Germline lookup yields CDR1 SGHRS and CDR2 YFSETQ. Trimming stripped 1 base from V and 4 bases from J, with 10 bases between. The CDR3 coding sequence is TGCGCCAGCAGCTTGCGTAGGGCGGCAGATACGCAGTATTTT. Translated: CASSLRRAADTQYF.

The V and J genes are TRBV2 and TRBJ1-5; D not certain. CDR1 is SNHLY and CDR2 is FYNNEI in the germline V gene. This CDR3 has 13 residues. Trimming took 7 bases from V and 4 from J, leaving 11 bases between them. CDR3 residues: CASKREGNQPQHF. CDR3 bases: TGTGCCAGCAAGAGGGAGGGAAATCAGCCCCAGCATTTT.

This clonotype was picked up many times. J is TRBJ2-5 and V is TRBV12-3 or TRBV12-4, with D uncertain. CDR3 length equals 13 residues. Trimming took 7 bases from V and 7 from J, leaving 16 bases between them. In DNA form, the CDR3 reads TGTGCCAGCATCCCCCCGGGCTCTGGGACCCAGTACTTC. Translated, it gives CASIPPGSGTQYF.

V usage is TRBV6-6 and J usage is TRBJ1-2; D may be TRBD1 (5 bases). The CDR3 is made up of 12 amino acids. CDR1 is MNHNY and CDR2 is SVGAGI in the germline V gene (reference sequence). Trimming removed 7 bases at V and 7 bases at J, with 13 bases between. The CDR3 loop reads CASTDQGVGYTF. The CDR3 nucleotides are TGTGCCAGCACTGATCAGGGAGTTGGCTACACCTTC.

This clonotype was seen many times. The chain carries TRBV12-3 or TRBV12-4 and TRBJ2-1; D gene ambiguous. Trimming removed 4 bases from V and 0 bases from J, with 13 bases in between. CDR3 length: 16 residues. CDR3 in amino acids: CASSWRLASSYNEQFF. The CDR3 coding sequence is TGTGCCAGCAGTTGGAGACTGGCTAGCTCCTACAATGAGCAGTTCTTC.

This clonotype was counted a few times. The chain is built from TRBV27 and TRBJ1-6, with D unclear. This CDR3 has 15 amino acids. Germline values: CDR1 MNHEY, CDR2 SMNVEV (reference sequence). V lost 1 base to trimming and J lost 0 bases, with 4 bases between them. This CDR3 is CASSLYSSYNSPLHF. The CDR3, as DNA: TGTGCCAGCAGTTTATACAGCTCCTATAATTCACCCCTCCACTTT.

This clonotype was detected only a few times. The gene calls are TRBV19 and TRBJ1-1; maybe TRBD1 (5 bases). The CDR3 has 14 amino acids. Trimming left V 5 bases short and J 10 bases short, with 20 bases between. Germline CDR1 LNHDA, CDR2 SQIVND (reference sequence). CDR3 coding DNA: TGTGCCAGTAGTGGGGACGGATCCCCCTCAGCAGCTTTCTTT. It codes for CASSGDGSPSAAFF. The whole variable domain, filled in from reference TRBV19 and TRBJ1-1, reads DGGITQSPKYLFRKEGQNVTLSCEQNLNHDAMYWYRQDPGQGLRLIYYSQIVNDFQKGDIAEGYSVSREKKESFPLTVTSAQKNPTAFYLCASSGDGSPSAAFFGQGTRLTVV.

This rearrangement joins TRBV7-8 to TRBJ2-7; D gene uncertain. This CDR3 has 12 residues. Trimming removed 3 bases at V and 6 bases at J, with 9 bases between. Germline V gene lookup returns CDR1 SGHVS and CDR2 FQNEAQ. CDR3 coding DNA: TGTGCCAGCAGCTTCGCGAGTTCCGAGCAGTACTTC. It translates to CASSFASSEQYF.

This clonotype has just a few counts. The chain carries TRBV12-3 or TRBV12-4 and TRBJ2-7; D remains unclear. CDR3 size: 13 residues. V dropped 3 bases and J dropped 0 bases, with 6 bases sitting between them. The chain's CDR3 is CASSFSASYEQYF. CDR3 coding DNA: TGTGCCAGCAGTTTCTCGGCCTCCTACGAGCAGTACTTC.

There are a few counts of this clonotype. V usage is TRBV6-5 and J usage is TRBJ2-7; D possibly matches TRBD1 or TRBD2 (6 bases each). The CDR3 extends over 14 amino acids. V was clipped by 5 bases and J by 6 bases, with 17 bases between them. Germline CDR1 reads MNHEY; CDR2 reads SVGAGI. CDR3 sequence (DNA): TGTGCCAGCAGTCAAGGGGGGACCCTCTCCGAGCAGTACGTC. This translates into CASSQGGTLSEQYV.

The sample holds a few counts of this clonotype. CDR3 region: CASSPRVVTSGKETQYF. The CDR3, as DNA: TGCGCCAGCAGCCCGAGGGTGGTGACTAGCGGAAAAGAGACCCAGTACTTC. J is TRBJ2-5 and V is TRBV5-1, with 9 bases fitting TRBD2. This CDR3 is built from 17 residues. The junction had 13 bases not matched to a gene; V was cut back by 4 bases and J by 3 bases. CDR1 SGHRS and CDR2 YFSETQ come from the germline V gene.

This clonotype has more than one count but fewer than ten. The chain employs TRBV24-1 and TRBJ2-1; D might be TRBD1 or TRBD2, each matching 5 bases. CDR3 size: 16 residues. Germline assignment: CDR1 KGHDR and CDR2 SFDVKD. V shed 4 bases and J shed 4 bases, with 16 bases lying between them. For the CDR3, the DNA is TGTGCCACCAGTGACATCCGGGACGCTTTATACAATGAGCAGTTCTTC. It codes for CATSDIRDALYNEQFF.

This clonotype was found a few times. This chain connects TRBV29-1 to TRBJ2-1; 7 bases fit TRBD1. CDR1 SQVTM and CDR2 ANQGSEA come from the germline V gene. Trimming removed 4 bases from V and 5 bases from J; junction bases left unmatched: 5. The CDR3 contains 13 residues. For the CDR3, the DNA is TGCAGCGTTGGTGACAGGGACGACAATGAGCAGTTCTTC. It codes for CSVGDRDDNEQFF.

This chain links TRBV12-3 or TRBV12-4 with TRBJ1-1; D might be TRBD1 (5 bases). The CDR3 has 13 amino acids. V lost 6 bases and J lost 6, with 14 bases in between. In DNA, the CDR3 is TGTGCCAGCAGAGGCGAGAGGGGCGCTGAAGCTTTCTTT. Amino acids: CASRGERGAEAFF.

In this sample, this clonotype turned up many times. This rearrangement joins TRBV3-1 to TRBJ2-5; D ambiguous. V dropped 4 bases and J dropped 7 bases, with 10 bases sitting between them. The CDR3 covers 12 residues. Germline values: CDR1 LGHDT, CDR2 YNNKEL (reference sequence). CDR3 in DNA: TGTGCCAGCAGCCCTACAGAAAGGACCCAGTACTTC. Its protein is CASSPTERTQYF.

The CDR3 DNA follows: TGTGCCAGCAGCTTAGCGTTCGGCTTCCAAGAGACCCAGTACTTC. This encodes CASSLAFGFQETQYF. J is TRBJ2-5 and V is TRBV7-8; D not resolved. V shed 0 bases and J shed 1 base, with 9 bases lying between them. Germline-derived CDR1 and CDR2 are SGHVS and FQNEAQ. The CDR3 has 15 residues.